This T cell receptor beta chain was identified during a study of blood T cells in healthy people across ages. PBMCs numbering at least 6 million were isolated per sample. Extraction of total RNA produced a minimum of 5 micrograms from each sample. A sample-barcoded 5' primer and a J-beta primer mix were used in a second PCR of about 7 to 11 cycles. MiXCR was run by TCRdb on the 5' RACE reads, yielding one entry per CDR3 protein. The sample holds over 1,500,000 distinct CDR3 sequences; about 49% are singletons and the top ten take 2.1%. V lost 1 base to trimming and J lost 5 bases, with 11 bases between them. CDR3 length: 15 residues. The germline V gene has CDR1 LNHNV and CDR2 YYDKDF (reference sequence). Notes on this clonotype: The antigen is not known.

Whole-study findings and limits: Correlation between TCR beta diversity and naive T cell percentage was strong.

Sequencing was carried out using blood. The V and J genes are TRBV15 and TRBJ2-2, with D unresolved. This clonotype was obtained from a woman between 40 and 50 years old in good health. The CDR3 DNA reads TGTGCCACCAGCAGAGTTACAGAGTTAACCGGGGAGCTGTTTTTT. Protein sequence: CATSRVTELTGELFF.